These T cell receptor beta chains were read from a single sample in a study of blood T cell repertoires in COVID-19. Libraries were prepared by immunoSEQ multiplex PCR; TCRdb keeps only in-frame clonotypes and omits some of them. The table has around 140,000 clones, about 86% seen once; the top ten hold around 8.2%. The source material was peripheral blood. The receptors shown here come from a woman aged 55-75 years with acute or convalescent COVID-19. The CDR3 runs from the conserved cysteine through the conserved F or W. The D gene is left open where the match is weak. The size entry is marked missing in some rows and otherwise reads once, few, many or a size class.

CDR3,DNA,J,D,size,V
CATSDLAGTSYNEQFF,TGTGCCACCAGTGATTTGGCGGGGACCTCCTACAATGAGCAGTTCTTC,TRBJ2-1,-,-,TRBV24-1
CASSDNLAGVNEQFF,TGTGCCAGCAGTGACAACCTAGCGGGGGTCAATGAGCAGTTCTTC,TRBJ2-1,TRBD2,-,TRBV6-4
CASSQVAQTYNEQFF,TGTGCCAGCAGCCAAGTTGCACAGACATACAATGAGCAGTTCTTC,TRBJ2-1,-,-,TRBV3-1/TRBV3-2
CASSQDRNNQPQHF,TGTGCCAGCAGCCAAGACAGGAATAATCAGCCCCAGCATTTT,TRBJ1-5,-,-,TRBV4-2
CAISLQVNTEAFF,TGTGCCATCAGTCTACAGGTGAACACTGAAGCTTTCTTT,TRBJ1-1,-,-,TRBV10-3
CASSDLRGGYNEQFF,TGTGCCAGCAGTGACCTACGGGGGGGTTACAATGAGCAGTTCTTC,TRBJ2-1,TRBD2,-,TRBV2
CASSTEAYEQYF,TGTGCCAGCAGTACGGAGGCCTACGAGCAGTACTTC,TRBJ2-7,-,-,TRBV28
CASSLGGAGNTIYF,TGTGCCAGCAGCTTAGGGGGCGCTGGAAACACCATATATTTT,TRBJ1-3,-,-,TRBV13
CASSQSTGSYEQYF,TGCGCCAGCAGCCAATCTACAGGGAGCTACGAGCAGTACTTC,TRBJ2-7,-,-,TRBV4-3
CASSPSGLARGTDTQYF,TGTGCCAGCAGCCCATCGGGACTAGCGCGTGGGACAGATACGCAGTATTTT,TRBJ2-3,TRBD2,-,TRBV3-1/TRBV3-2
CASRDRGTGELFF,TGTGCCAGCCGGGACAGGGGGACCGGGGAGCTGTTTTTT,TRBJ2-2,TRBD1,-,TRBV6-5
CASSSLGTGGTDTQYF,TGTGCCAGCTCATCCTTGGGGACAGGGGGCACAGATACGCAGTATTTT,TRBJ2-3,TRBD1,-,TRBV18
CASSGIRVTGNTIYF,TGTGCCAGCAGCGGAATCAGGGTAACTGGAAACACCATATATTTT,TRBJ1-3,-,-,TRBV11-2
CASSQDRDRGGYTF,TGCGCCAGCAGCCAAGATCGGGACAGGGGGGGCTACACCTTC,TRBJ1-2,TRBD1,-,TRBV4-3
CASSPRTGARTEAFF,TGTGCCAGCAGTCCAAGGACAGGGGCACGCACTGAAGCTTTCTTT,TRBJ1-1,TRBD1,-,TRBV28
CASRWGGDTEAFF,TGTGCCAGCAGGTGGGGGGGGGACACTGAAGCTTTCTTT,TRBJ1-1,-,few,TRBV6-5
CASSPPGTGSPEAFF,TGTGCCAGCAGCCCCCCCGGGACAGGGTCCCCTGAAGCTTTCTTT,TRBJ1-1,TRBD1,-,TRBV4-2
CASSPQGAIGNEQFF,TGTGCCAGCAGCCCACAGGGGGCGATCGGGAATGAGCAGTTCTTC,TRBJ2-1,TRBD1,-,TRBV3-1/TRBV3-2
CATDRAGDGYTF,TGTGCCACAGACAGGGCTGGAGATGGCTACACCTTC,TRBJ1-2,TRBD1,few,TRBV7-9